Shown below are 11 T cell receptor beta chains from a single sample sequenced in a study of beta chain features in type 1 diabetes. The investigators reverse transcribed all of the isolated RNA, so they sequenced expressed TCRB transcripts. Clones were sequenced by immunoSEQ multiplex PCR, and TCRdb holds only the in-frame ones, with some missing. The table lists hundreds of thousands of clones, 15% to 19% of them singletons. Specimen: naive CD4+ T cells from blood. The receptors shown here come from a man in his late teens or twenties in good health.

The chain carries TRBV6-5 and TRBJ2-5; 11 bases are shared with TRBD2. Per the germline V gene, CDR1 is MNHEY and CDR2 is SVGAGI. The CDR3 extends over 15 amino acids. V lost 6 bases to trimming and J lost 7 bases; unmatched junction nucleotides: 10. CDR3 nucleotides: TGTGCCAGCAGCCTGACTAGCGGGAAGGGTCTGACCCAGTACTTC. Encoded protein: CASSLTSGKGLTQYF.

V usage is TRBV10-3 and J usage is TRBJ1-2, with TRBD1 matching 9 bases. The CDR3 is made up of 14 amino acids. V was clipped by 4 bases and J by 5 bases; unmatched bases: 5. Germline loops: CDR1 ENHRY, CDR2 SYGVKD. The CDR3 DNA is TGTGCCATCAGTGTGACAGGGGGTGGGTATGGCTACACCTTC. This encodes CAISVTGGGYGYTF.

This clone appeared a few times. In DNA, the CDR3 is TGTGCCTGGAGACGACTGGAAAGCTCCTACAATGAGCAGTTCTTC. Translation: CAWRRLESSYNEQFF. The genes are TRBV30 and TRBJ2-1; D gene ambiguous. The CDR3 loop spans 15 amino acids. The germline V and J ends were trimmed by 3 bases and 0 bases, with 12 bases remaining between them. Per the germline V gene, CDR1 is GTSNPN and CDR2 is SVGIG (reference sequence).

This clone was seen more than once but under ten times. The rearrangement joins TRBV27 to TRBJ2-1; 9 bases match TRBD1. The CDR3 is made up of 15 amino acids. CDR1 is MNHEY and CDR2 is SMNVEV in the germline V gene (reference sequence). J gave up 7 bases and V 2 bases, and 6 bases lay outside the gene matches. This chain's CDR3 is CASSLRDRVRNEQFF. The CDR3 nucleotides read TGTGCCAGCAGTTTAAGGGACAGGGTCCGGAATGAGCAGTTCTTC.

As for this clone: The same CDR3 is also encoded by other DNA sequences in this sample. The gene calls are TRBV29-1 and TRBJ2-1; the D gene is possibly TRBD1 (7 bases). The CDR3 consists of 14 residues. Germline loops: CDR1 SQVTM, CDR2 ANQGSEA. V lost 5 bases, J lost 7 bases, and 18 bases lay in between. The DNA for the CDR3 is TGCAGCGTTCGGGACAGAGGGAGGTTGAATGAGCAGTTCTTC. Protein product: CSVRDRGRLNEQFF.

This clone occurred a few times. V usage is TRBV7-6 and J usage is TRBJ2-2, with 8 positions matching TRBD1. The CDR3 has 15 residues. Germline V gene sequence: CDR1 SGHVS, CDR2 FNYEAQ. The V and J ends lost 1 base and 5 bases, in that order; junction bases with no gene match: 3. The CDR3 spells CASSLDRTGTGELFF. The CDR3 bases are TGTGCCAGCAGCTTAGATAGGACAGGGACCGGGGAGCTGTTTTTT.

The chain has TRBV7-9 and TRBJ1-2, with D unclear. There are 12 residues in the CDR3. The V end was cut by 2 bases, the J end by 8 bases, with 9 bases between. Germline-derived CDR1 and CDR2 are SEHNR and FQNEAQ (reference sequence). The CDR3 here is CASSLYSFGYTF. The CDR3 bases are TGTGCCAGCAGCTTATACAGTTTCGGCTACACCTTC.

The chain combines TRBV4-2 with TRBJ1-2; no firm D call. V was clipped by 1 base and J by 1 base, with 13 bases between them. This CDR3 has 16 residues. From germline, CDR1 is LGHNA and CDR2 YNFKEQ. The CDR3, as DNA: TGTGCCAGCAGCCAAGTAGGGCAGACTTTTAACTATGGCTACACCTTC. This encodes CASSQVGQTFNYGYTF.

This clone has more than one count but fewer than ten. The chain uses TRBV5-1 and TRBJ2-6; D is unresolved. Trimming stripped 3 bases from V and 1 base from J, with 8 bases between. The CDR3 is 15 amino acids. In germline, CDR1 is SGHRS, CDR2 YFSETQ. The CDR3 reads CASSSPESGANVLTF. CDR3 bases: TGCGCCAGCAGCTCCCCTGAATCTGGGGCCAACGTCCTGACTTTC. Filled out from reference TRBV5-1 and TRBJ2-6, the complete variable domain reads KAGVTQTPRYLIKTRGQQVTLSCSPISGHRSVSWYQQTPGQGLQFLFEYFSETQRNKGNFPGRFSGRQFSNSRSEMNVSTLELGDSALYLCASSSPESGANVLTFGAGSRLTVL.

This clone was observed a few times. J is TRBJ2-7 and V is TRBV18; D call uncertain. The germline gives CDR1 KGHSH, CDR2 LQKENI. This CDR3 contains 13 residues. V lost 0 bases to trimming and J lost 7 bases, with 10 bases between them. CDR3 DNA sequence: TGTGCCAGCTCACCACCCGGGTCCGGGGAGCAGTACTTC. It codes for CASSPPGSGEQYF. The full variable domain, with the rest looked up from reference TRBV18 and TRBJ2-7, is NAGVMQNPRHLVRRRGQEARLRCSPMKGHSHVYWYRQLPEEGLKFMVYLQKENIIDESGMPKERFSAEFPKEGPSILRIQQVVRGDSAAYFCASSPPGSGEQYFGPGTRLTVT.

This clone was seen ten or more times. The V and J genes are TRBV7-2 and TRBJ2-4, with no clear D. The germline V gene has CDR1 SGHTA and CDR2 FQGNSA. The CDR3 spans 11 residues. The V gene lost 4 bases and the J gene lost 8 bases, with 6 bases spanning the gap. CDR3 coding DNA: TGTGCCAGCAGCTCCTTTGACATTCAGTACTTC. It specifies CASSSFDIQYF.